Shown below are 23 T cell receptor beta chains from a single sample sequenced in a study of CD8+CD57+ T cells in acquired aplastic anemia. TCR beta VDJ and CDR3 profiles were obtained from a genomic DNA template. TCRdb analysed the reads with MiXCR anew, one entry per CDR3 protein. Here the sample spans roughly 170,000 distinct CDR3 sequences, 55% to 75% being singletons. The specimen was sorted CD4+, CD8+, or CD8+CD57+ T cells (not recorded which) from PBMCs. All receptors come from a human donor in good health.

V and J are TRBV10-3 and TRBJ1-1; 8 nucleotides match TRBD1. The CDR3 runs to 12 residues. The V gene end was trimmed by 8 bases and the J gene end by 8 bases; junction bases not matched to a gene: 7. Germline V CDR1 and CDR2: ENHRY, SYGVKD. CDR3 bases: TGTGCCATCGGGACAGGACTATTGGAAGCTTTCTTT. Its translation is CAIGTGLLEAFF.

This clonotype was seen ten or more times. The V gene is TRBV15, the J gene TRBJ2-5; weak D call: TRBD2 (7 bases). Germline values: CDR1 LNHNV, CDR2 YYDKDF (reference sequence). With 8 bases removed from V and 1 base from J, the gap between germline ends came to 29 bases. The CDR3 has 19 amino acids. The CDR3 region has the DNA TGTGCCACCGAGGGTTCAGGGGTAGCTAGCGGTACTGCCCAAGAGACCCAGTACTTC. Translation gives CATEGSGVASGTAQETQYF.

The sample holds a few counts of this clonotype. V and J are TRBV2 and TRBJ1-2; 9 bases map to TRBD1. The CDR3 sequence is 15 residues long. With V trimmed by 3 bases and J by 6 bases, 8 bases remained unmatched. CDR1 is SNHLY, CDR2 FYNNEI, per germline. The CDR3 region has the DNA TGTGCCAGCAGTGAGGCGGGACAGGGAATGGATGGCTACACCTTC. It encodes CASSEAGQGMDGYTF.

This clonotype occurred many times. The rearrangement joins TRBV2 to TRBJ2-2; D unresolved. The CDR3 is 11 residues long. The germline V gene has CDR1 SNHLY and CDR2 FYNNEI. The V and J ends lost 4 bases and 7 bases respectively, with 4 bases between them. CDR3 DNA sequence: TGTGCCAGCAGTGGAATCGGGGAGCTGTTTTTT. Its translation is CASSGIGELFF.

This chain joins TRBV2 and TRBJ2-2; tentatively, D is TRBD2 (5 bases). Trimming left V 5 bases short and J 7 bases short, with 17 bases between. Per the germline V gene, CDR1 is SNHLY and CDR2 is FYNNEI. The CDR3 length is 15 residues. The CDR3 reads CASSWRLSRGGELFF. For the CDR3, the DNA is TGTGCCAGCAGTTGGAGGCTGTCTCGGGGCGGGGAGCTGTTTTTT.

This sequence joins TRBV20-1 and TRBJ2-1; D unresolved. The CDR3 sequence is 13 residues long. Germline CDR1 reads DFQATT; CDR2 reads SNEGSKA (reference sequence). Trimming took 4 bases from V and 3 from J, leaving 10 bases between them. The CDR3 DNA follows: TGCAGTGCTAATAGAGTAGACTACAATGAGCAGTTCTTC. As protein: CSANRVDYNEQFF.

The chain has TRBV11-2 and TRBJ2-7; TRBD2 aligns across 7 bases. The V and J ends lost 3 bases and 4 bases, in that order; junction bases with no gene match: 6. Germline CDR1 is SGHAT and CDR2 is FQNNGV. CDR3 length equals 14 residues. CDR3 bases: TGTGCCAGCAGCTTCCGCGGGAGCCAATACGAGCAGTACTTC. It is translated as CASSFRGSQYEQYF.

J is TRBJ1-5 and V is TRBV20-1; 7 nucleotides match TRBD1. The CDR3 spans 15 residues. V was clipped by 4 bases and J by 2 bases; unmatched bases: 8. Germline-derived CDR1 and CDR2 are DFQATT and SNEGSKA (reference sequence). CDR3 DNA sequence: TGCAGTGCTACCCAGGGGAGGGGGCGCAATCAGCCCCAGCATTTT. Amino acids: CSATQGRGRNQPQHF.

The CDR3 reads CASSLEGVTNEKLFF. As DNA, the CDR3 is TGTGCCAGCAGCTTGGAAGGGGTGACTAATGAAAAACTGTTTTTT. The chain couples TRBV5-6 to TRBJ1-4, with D possibly matching TRBD1 (5 bases). Trimming stripped 0 bases from V and 2 bases from J, with 8 bases between. This CDR3 spans 15 amino acids. Germline V gives CDR1 SGHDT, CDR2 YYEEEE.

The V and J genes are TRBV7-2 and TRBJ1-2, with D perhaps TRBD1 (5 bases). Per the germline V gene, CDR1 is SGHTA and CDR2 is FQGNSA. V gave up 5 bases and J gave up 0 bases, with 13 bases separating them. The CDR3 runs 15 residues. The CDR3 coding sequence is TGTGCCAGCAGCAGAGGGGAAATGACTAACTATGGCTACACCTTC. This translates into CASSRGEMTNYGYTF.

V gene TRBV7-9 combines with J gene TRBJ2-7; D could derive from TRBD1 or TRBD2 (5 bases each). CDR3 length: 12 amino acids. The V and J ends lost 5 bases and 7 bases respectively, with 12 bases between them. Germline CDR1 is SEHNR and CDR2 is FQNEAQ (reference sequence). Here the CDR3 reads CASSRDGTEQYF. CDR3 in DNA: TGTGCCAGCAGCCGGGACGGGACGGAGCAGTACTTC.

This clonotype has only a few counts. This chain's CDR3 is CASSVWGKSTDTQYF. The CDR3 DNA reads TGTGCCAGCAGTGTTTGGGGGAAAAGCACAGATACGCAGTATTTT. This sequence joins TRBV2 and TRBJ2-3; D is possibly TRBD1 or TRBD2 (5 bases each). The CDR3 runs to 15 residues. V lost 4 bases and J 0 bases, leaving 11 bases between the germline ends. Germline V gives CDR1 SNHLY, CDR2 FYNNEI.

The chain combines TRBV20-1 with TRBJ2-7; 9 bases line up with TRBD1. With V trimmed by 6 bases and J by 3 bases, 3 bases remained unmatched. There are 12 residues in the CDR3. Germline-derived CDR1 and CDR2 are DFQATT and SNEGSKA (reference sequence). The CDR3 nucleotides read TGCAGTGCAGGGACAGGGAGCTACGAGCAGTACTTC. Translated, it gives CSAGTGSYEQYF.

The chain carries TRBV12-3 or TRBV12-4 and TRBJ2-7, with D possibly TRBD1 on 5 matching bases. V was shortened by 7 bases and J by 3 bases, with 16 bases between the two germline ends. The CDR3 consists of 14 residues. This CDR3 is CASTPTEANYEQYF. The CDR3 DNA reads TGTGCCAGCACCCCGACAGAGGCTAACTACGAGCAGTACTTC.

J is TRBJ1-3 and V is TRBV15; D call uncertain. The V gene's germline CDR1 is LNHNV and CDR2 YYDKDF (reference sequence). The CDR3 is made up of 16 amino acids. V was shortened by 1 base and J by 4 bases, with 14 bases between the two germline ends. The CDR3 DNA follows: TGTGCCACCAGCAGAGGAAGTACTACCCTCGGAAACACCATATATTTT. Its translation: CATSRGSTTLGNTIYF.

Note on this clonotype: This sequence may be a read error, since a much larger clone differs from it by one base. The chain uses TRBV30 and TRBJ1-5; a possible D gene is TRBD1 (5 bases). The germline CDR1 and CDR2 sequences are GTSNPN and SVGIG (reference sequence). The CDR3 contains 13 residues. As DNA, the CDR3 is TGTGCCTGGAGTGCAGGGAGCAATCAGTCCCAGCATTTT. Translation gives CAWSAGSNQSQHF.

The chain employs TRBV20-1 and TRBJ2-5; 10 bases line up with TRBD2. Germline V gene lookup returns CDR1 DFQATT and CDR2 SNEGSKA (reference sequence). Losses at the gene ends were 3 bases for V and 10 bases for J; bases not matched to a gene: 8. The CDR3 is made up of 13 amino acids. The CDR3 spells CSASLSGRGDQYF. In DNA, the CDR3 is TGCAGTGCTAGTCTCAGCGGGAGGGGGGACCAGTACTTC.

This clonotype has just a few counts. This rearrangement joins TRBV29-1 to TRBJ1-2; 7 nucleotides match TRBD1. Germline lookup yields CDR1 SQVTM and CDR2 ANQGSEA. The CDR3 is 14 amino acids. The J segment lost 3 bases and the V segment lost 4 bases, leaving 8 bases of the junction unmatched. The CDR3 DNA is TGCAGCGTTGGGCCCGGGACAGCAGACTATGGCTACACCTTC. It is translated as CSVGPGTADYGYTF.

This rearrangement joins TRBV19 to TRBJ1-6; D is perhaps TRBD1 (5 bases). Trimming shortened V by 4 bases and J by 8 bases, and 12 bases separated the two germline ends. CDR3 length: 14 amino acids. Germline loops: CDR1 LNHDA, CDR2 SQIVND (reference sequence). In DNA form, the CDR3 reads TGTGCCAGTAGTACCCCAGTAGGGGATTCACCCCTCCACTTT. It encodes CASSTPVGDSPLHF.

The J gene is TRBJ2-2, the V gene TRBV19, with 9 positions matching TRBD1. The CDR3 runs to 15 residues. The V and J ends lost 5 bases and 6 bases, in that order; junction bases with no gene match: 7. Per germline, CDR1 LNHDA and CDR2 SQIVND (reference sequence). The CDR3 here is CASSSGTGLAGELFF. The CDR3 bases are TGTGCCAGTAGTTCCGGGACAGGGTTGGCCGGGGAGCTGTTTTTT.

The chain couples TRBV15 to TRBJ2-3; D not resolved. Germline loops: CDR1 LNHNV, CDR2 YYDKDF (reference sequence). V was shortened by 5 bases and J by 5 bases, with 8 bases between the two germline ends. The CDR3 length is 12 residues. The CDR3 loop reads CATSLGRDTQYF. CDR3 nucleotide sequence: TGTGCCACCAGCCTCGGTAGAGATACGCAGTATTTT.

This chain joins TRBV19 and TRBJ2-5; the D gene could be TRBD1 or TRBD2 (5 bases each). The CDR3 spans 16 residues. Germline V CDR1 and CDR2: LNHDA, SQIVND (reference sequence). V lost 7 bases to trimming and J lost 4 bases, with 22 bases between them. The CDR3 is CASNRDHTSSRETQYF. DNA for the CDR3: TGTGCCAGTAATCGGGACCACACCTCATCGAGAGAGACCCAGTACTTC.

Only one count was recorded for this clonotype. This rearrangement joins TRBV10-3 to TRBJ1-5; D call uncertain. Per germline, CDR1 ENHRY and CDR2 SYGVKD. The CDR3 contains 13 residues. V was pared by 0 bases and J by 6 bases, with 6 bases between. The CDR3 here is CAISESRPQPQHF. In DNA form, the CDR3 reads TGTGCCATCAGTGAGTCGCGTCCTCAGCCCCAGCATTTT.